This T cell receptor (beta chain) derives from a study of T cell responses to AZD1222 COVID-19 vaccine. Whole-study results and caveats: The repertoires were collected only after the peak T cell response.

As for this clone: Its antigen is undetermined.

Sequencing was performed with immunoSEQ multiplex PCR; in TCRdb, only in-frame clones are kept and a portion is missing. The sample contains tens of thousands of clones, 80% to 90% of which appear only once. Germline V gives CDR1 SQVTM, CDR2 ANQGSEA. V shed 4 bases and J shed 2 bases, with 9 bases lying between them. The CDR3 sequence is 13 residues long. This TCR was sampled from an adult who received the AZD1222 COVID-19 vaccine. The chain has TRBV29-1 and TRBJ1-3; D might be TRBD1 (5 bases). Sequencing used peripheral blood, obtained 28 days after the second AZD1222 dose. CDR3 sequence reads: CSVAQGAGNTIYF. CDR3 coding DNA: TGCAGCGTTGCGCAGGGAGCTGGAAACACCATATATTTT.